This TCR beta chain was retrieved from a study of blood T cell repertoires in COVID-19. Trimming took 6 bases from V and 6 from J, leaving 14 bases between them. The CDR3 length is 12 residues. In germline, CDR1 is SQVTM, CDR2 ANQGSEA. The table came from immunoSEQ multiplex PCR; TCRdb's copy has only in-frame clones and leaves some out. The sample records about 56,000 clones, 75% to 90% being singletons. The TCR was taken from an older woman with COVID-19, enrolled during active disease. This sequence joins TRBV29-1 and TRBJ1-2; perhaps TRBD1 as D (6 bases). Specimen: peripheral blood. CDR3 protein: CSVSRGGDGYTF. DNA for the CDR3: TGCAGCGTCTCCCGGGGGGGCGATGGCTACACCTTC.